In its sample, the clone carrying this TCR beta chain was seen once. The data derive from a study of T cell changes during pregnancy in multiple sclerosis. J lost 1 base, V lost 2 bases, and 6 bases had no gene match. The CDR3 is made up of 17 amino acids. The table came from immunoSEQ multiplex PCR; TCRdb's copy has only in-frame clones and leaves some out. The sample records some 70,000 clones, roughly 90% being singletons. The J gene is TRBJ1-3, the V gene TRBV23-1; 9 nucleotides match TRBD1. TRBV23-1 is labeled an ORF, and its function is uncertain. The material sequenced was peripheral blood, taken after pregnancy. The TCR was taken from a female donor in good health, enrolled as a control in a pregnancy study. The CDR3 loop is CASSQSEQGASGNTIYF. CDR3 nucleotides: TGCGCCAGCAGTCAAAGTGAACAGGGGGCTTCTGGAAACACCATATATTTT.